Listed below are T cell receptor beta chains from one sample, sequenced in a study of cytomegalovirus exposure and HLA in healthy donors. Repertoires were generated with immunoSEQ multiplex PCR, while TCRdb's copy carries only in-frame clones and drops some. This table has 150,000 to 200,000 clones, roughly four fifths appearing once. Sequences were obtained from PBMCs. These receptors all stem from a woman aged 40 to 50 in good health and CMV-seronegative. Each CDR3 is given with its conserved first and last residue. Fields, in order: CDR3 protein, CDR3 DNA, V gene, clone size, J gene, CDR3 length, D gene. D genes are given only for firm matches. Only some rows state a clone size, as once, few, many or a class for expanded clones.

CDR3 protein: CASSEFSGGLRGNTIYF; CDR3 DNA: TGTGCCAGCAGTGAATTTTCCGGGGGGCTAAGGGGAAACACCATATATTTT; V gene: TRBV6-1; clone size: NA; J gene: TRBJ1-3; CDR3 length: 17; D gene: NA
CDR3 protein: CASRSGTGRAYGYTF; CDR3 DNA: TGTGCCAGCCGATCCGGGACAGGACGCGCATATGGCTACACCTTC; V gene: TRBV2; clone size: NA; J gene: TRBJ1-2; CDR3 length: 15; D gene: TRBD1
CDR3 protein: CASSFPPYEQYF; CDR3 DNA: TGTGCCAGCAGCTTCCCCCCTTACGAGCAGTACTTC; V gene: TRBV5-4; clone size: NA; J gene: TRBJ2-7; CDR3 length: 12; D gene: NA
CDR3 protein: CASSRTAPFSGANVLTF; CDR3 DNA: TGTGCCAGCAGCCGGACAGCACCGTTCTCTGGGGCCAACGTCCTGACTTTC; V gene: TRBV5-5; clone size: NA; J gene: TRBJ2-6; CDR3 length: 17; D gene: NA
CDR3 protein: CASSGSIYNEQFF; CDR3 DNA: TGTGCCAGTAGCGGGAGTATATACAATGAGCAGTTCTTC; V gene: TRBV19; clone size: NA; J gene: TRBJ2-1; CDR3 length: 13; D gene: NA
CDR3 protein: CASSLGQGEYGYTF; CDR3 DNA: TGTGCCAGCAGCTTGGGACAGGGAGAGTATGGCTACACCTTC; V gene: TRBV7-8; clone size: once; J gene: TRBJ1-2; CDR3 length: 14; D gene: TRBD1
CDR3 protein: CASSPWARASYEQYF; CDR3 DNA: TGTGCCAGCAGCCCGTGGGCCAGAGCCTCCTACGAGCAGTACTTC; V gene: TRBV7-6; clone size: NA; J gene: TRBJ2-7; CDR3 length: 15; D gene: NA
CDR3 protein: CASSFGSGRGETQYF; CDR3 DNA: TGTGCCAGCAGCTTCGGTAGCGGGAGAGGGGAGACCCAGTACTTC; V gene: TRBV7-6; clone size: NA; J gene: TRBJ2-5; CDR3 length: 15; D gene: TRBD2
CDR3 protein: CAISDYDSYEQYF; CDR3 DNA: TGTGCCATCAGTGACTACGACAGCTACGAGCAGTACTTC; V gene: TRBV10-3; clone size: NA; J gene: TRBJ2-7; CDR3 length: 13; D gene: NA
CDR3 protein: CASTSTGGWTEAFF; CDR3 DNA: TGTGCCAGCACCTCGACAGGGGGATGGACTGAAGCTTTCTTT; V gene: TRBV28; clone size: NA; J gene: TRBJ1-1; CDR3 length: 14; D gene: TRBD1
CDR3 protein: CASSNPGGQGPHF; CDR3 DNA: TGTGCCAGCAGTAATCCTGGGGGACAGGGGCCGCATTTT; V gene: TRBV6-6; clone size: NA; J gene: TRBJ1-5; CDR3 length: 13; D gene: TRBD1
CDR3 protein: CSVRGSTGDRYGYTF; CDR3 DNA: TGCAGCGTGCGAGGATCAACAGGGGATAGGTATGGCTACACCTTC; V gene: TRBV29-1; clone size: NA; J gene: TRBJ1-2; CDR3 length: 15; D gene: TRBD1
CDR3 protein: CASSALTGPQETQYF; CDR3 DNA: TGTGCCAGCAGCGCCCTTACAGGGCCCCAAGAGACCCAGTACTTC; V gene: TRBV6-1; clone size: NA; J gene: TRBJ2-5; CDR3 length: 15; D gene: NA
CDR3 protein: CATSRDSGSYNEQFF; CDR3 DNA: TGTGCCACCAGCAGAGATTCCGGCTCCTACAATGAGCAGTTCTTC; V gene: TRBV15; clone size: NA; J gene: TRBJ2-1; CDR3 length: 15; D gene: NA
CDR3 protein: CSVEEGNGNYGYTF; CDR3 DNA: TGCAGCGTTGAGGAGGGAAATGGTAACTATGGCTACACCTTC; V gene: TRBV29-1; clone size: NA; J gene: TRBJ1-2; CDR3 length: 14; D gene: NA
CDR3 protein: CASSRTERGYEQYF; CDR3 DNA: TGTGCCAGCAGCCGAACTGAACGGGGCTACGAGCAGTACTTC; V gene: TRBV7-9; clone size: NA; J gene: TRBJ2-7; CDR3 length: 14; D gene: NA
CDR3 protein: CASSVNRGETQYF; CDR3 DNA: TGTGCCAGCAGTGTCAATAGAGGGGAGACCCAGTACTTC; V gene: TRBV2; clone size: NA; J gene: TRBJ2-5; CDR3 length: 13; D gene: NA
CDR3 protein: CASSYLGDPREQFF; CDR3 DNA: TGTGCCAGCAGTTACTTAGGGGATCCGAGAGAGCAGTTCTTC; V gene: TRBV6-5; clone size: NA; J gene: TRBJ2-1; CDR3 length: 14; D gene: NA
CDR3 protein: CASSLVGGEKLFF; CDR3 DNA: TGTGCCAGCAGCCTGGTCGGGGGTGAAAAACTGTTTTTT; V gene: TRBV5-6; clone size: NA; J gene: TRBJ1-4; CDR3 length: 13; D gene: NA
CDR3 protein: CASRLGGASTYEQYF; CDR3 DNA: TGTGCCAGCCGCCTGGGGGGGGCAAGTACCTACGAGCAGTACTTC; V gene: TRBV14; clone size: NA; J gene: TRBJ2-7; CDR3 length: 15; D gene: NA